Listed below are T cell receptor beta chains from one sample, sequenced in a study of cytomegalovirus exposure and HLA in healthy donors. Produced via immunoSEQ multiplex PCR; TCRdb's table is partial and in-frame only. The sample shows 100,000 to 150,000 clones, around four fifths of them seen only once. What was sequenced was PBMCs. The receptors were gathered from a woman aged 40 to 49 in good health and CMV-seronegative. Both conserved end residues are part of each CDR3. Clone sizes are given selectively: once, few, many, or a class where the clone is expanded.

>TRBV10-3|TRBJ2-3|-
CAISTRTSGRGSGDTQYF
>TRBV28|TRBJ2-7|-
CASRPRQTPYEQYF
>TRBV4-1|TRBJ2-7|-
CASSQDPSGGYSYEQYF
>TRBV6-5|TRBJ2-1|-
CASSPGTYNEQFF
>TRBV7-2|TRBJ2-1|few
CASSLAAGPYNEQFF
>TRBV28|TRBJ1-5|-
CASSSLWQGSNQPQHF
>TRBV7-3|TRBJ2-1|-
CASSLTLAGYNEQFF
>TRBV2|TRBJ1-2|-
CASSEARTGKNYGYTF
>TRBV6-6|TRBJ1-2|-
CASSTGQGTYGYTF
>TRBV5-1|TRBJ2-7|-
CASSLNFIGTGNEQYF
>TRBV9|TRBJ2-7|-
CASSPRTGSSYEQYF
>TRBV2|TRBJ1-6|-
CASSVDRAGSPLHF
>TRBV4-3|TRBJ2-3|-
CASSQDPTSGVSTDTQYF
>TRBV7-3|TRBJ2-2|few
CASSLDPGAQGELFF
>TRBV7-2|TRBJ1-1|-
CASSFGEYTEAFF
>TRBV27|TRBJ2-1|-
CASSSTGGGSYNEQFF
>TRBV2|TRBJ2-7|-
CASIGRDRGSDEQYF
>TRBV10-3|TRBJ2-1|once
CAISDMTRSNEQFF
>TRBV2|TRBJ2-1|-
CASRRGQETYNEQFF
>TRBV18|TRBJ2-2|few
CASSGDRNTGELFF
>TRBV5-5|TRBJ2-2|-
CASSLDPSGGTGELFF
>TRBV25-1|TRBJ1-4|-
CASSRTGEVSLVEKLFF